This T cell receptor beta chain was observed in a study of blood T cell repertoires in COVID-19. As for the study in general: The United States, Italy and Spain were the sources of the acute and convalescent COVID-19 samples. PBMCs, B-cell-depleted T cells, or T cells provided the cDNA or gDNA that made up the material.

Per the study methods: The assay estimated nucleated cells by amplifying reference gene primers. Assay: immunoSEQ multiplex PCR; the TCRdb copy retains only in-frame clones and omits some. Clone size and the V and J calls come from that table; the DNA yielded D and trimming. This table holds roughly 90,000 clones, 85% found once. Germline V gene sequence: CDR1 SGHRS, CDR2 YFSETQ. There are 16 residues in the CDR3. The germline V and J ends were trimmed by 0 bases and 8 bases, with 15 bases remaining between them. Sequenced: peripheral blood. The receptor comes from an older man with acute or convalescent COVID-19. The chain combines TRBV5-1 with TRBJ1-6, with D possibly being TRBD1 (5 bases). The CDR3 region has the DNA TGCGCCAGCAGCTTGGGGGGTCAGGGATGGGATTCACCCCTCCACTTT. Its translation is CASSLGGQGWDSPLHF.